The 4 T cell receptor beta chains presented below share a single source sample, sequenced in a study of OX40 agonist ivuxolimab in advanced cancers. Sequenced by immunoSEQ multiplex PCR; TCRdb stores in-frame clones only, minus some. The data show around 100,000 clones, with roughly 91% seen just once and 2.6% held by the top ten. The material sequenced was CD4+ or CD8+ T cells sorted from blood, taken in a trial of the OX40 agonist ivuxolimab. The receptors stem from an adult with an advanced solid tumor such as melanoma, head and neck, liver or kidney cancer.

The rearrangement uses TRBV6-1 and TRBJ2-2; D is perhaps TRBD1 (5 bases). V was clipped by 2 bases and J by 6 bases, with 7 bases between them. The CDR3 extends over 13 amino acids. Germline lookup yields CDR1 MNHNS and CDR2 SASEGT. CDR3 in amino acids: CASSEQGSGELFF. The CDR3 DNA reads TGTGCCAGCAGTGAACAGGGTTCCGGGGAGCTGTTTTTT.

The gene calls are TRBV7-9 and TRBJ1-1, with D tentatively TRBD1 (5 bases). Germline V gene sequence: CDR1 SEHNR, CDR2 FQNEAQ (reference sequence). The CDR3 runs 14 residues. V lost 6 bases to trimming and J lost 2 bases, with 13 bases between them. As DNA, the CDR3 is TGTGCCAGCAGAACTAAAACAGGTAACACTGAAGCTTTCTTT. It codes for CASRTKTGNTEAFF.

The sample holds one count of this clone. One junction end does not reproduce the germline sequence, and a read error may be involved. The chain joins TRBV7-7 to TRBJ2-5; 12 nucleotides align to TRBD2. The CDR3 has 16 amino acids. Germline CDR1 reads SSHAT; CDR2 reads FNYEAQ (reference sequence). For the CDR3, the DNA is TGTGCTAGCAGCTTGGGACTAGCGGGCCCCCAAGAGACCCAGTACTTC. Its protein product is CASSLGLAGPQETQYF.

Concerning this clone: Distinct nucleotide sequences in the sample also encode this CDR3. The rearrangement uses TRBV7-2 and TRBJ2-7, with D possibly matching TRBD2 (6 bases). CDR1 and CDR2 from the germline V gene are SGHTA and FQGNSA. This CDR3 is 13 amino acids long. V was pared by 4 bases and J by 3 bases, with 10 bases between. CDR3 sequence: CASSWGTVYEQYF. The CDR3, as DNA: TGTGCCAGCAGCTGGGGGACTGTCTACGAGCAGTACTTC.